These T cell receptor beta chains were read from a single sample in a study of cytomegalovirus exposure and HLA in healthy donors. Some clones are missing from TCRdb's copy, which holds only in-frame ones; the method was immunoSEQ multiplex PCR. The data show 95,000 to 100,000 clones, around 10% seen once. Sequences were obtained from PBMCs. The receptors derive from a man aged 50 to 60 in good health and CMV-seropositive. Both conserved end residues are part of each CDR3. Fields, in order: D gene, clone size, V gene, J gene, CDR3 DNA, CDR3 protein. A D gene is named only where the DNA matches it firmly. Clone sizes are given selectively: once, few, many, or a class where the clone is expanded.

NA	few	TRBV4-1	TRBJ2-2	TGCGCCAGCAGCCCAACTCAGGGGTCCACCGGGGAGCTGTTTTTT	CASSPTQGSTGELFF
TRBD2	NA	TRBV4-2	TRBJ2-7	TGTGCCAGCAGCCAATCTTACGGGAGGGGACTAGCGGGAGTTGGGTACGAGCAGTACTTC	CASSQSYGRGLAGVGYEQYF
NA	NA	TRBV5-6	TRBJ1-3	TGTGCCAGCAGCTTGCTGGGGAGCGACACCATATATTTT	CASSLLGSDTIYF
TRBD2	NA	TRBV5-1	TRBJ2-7	TGCGCCAGCAGCTATCTAGCGGGAGCGAACGAGCAGTACTTC	CASSYLAGANEQYF
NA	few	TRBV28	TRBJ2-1	TGTGCCAGCAGTTTACTATCCGGCTACAATGAGCAGTTCTTC	CASSLLSGYNEQFF
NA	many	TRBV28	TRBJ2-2	TGTGCCAGCAGTTTCTTTGGGGCAGGGGCCACCGGGGAGCTGTTTTTT	CASSFFGAGATGELFF
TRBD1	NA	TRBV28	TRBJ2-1	TGTGCCAGCAGCCTGGACAGGGTGCATGAGCAGTTCTTC	CASSLDRVHEQFF
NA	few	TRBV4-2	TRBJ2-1	TGTGCCAGCAGCGAGCCGGCGGCTAGCGTCTACAATGAGCAGTTCTTC	CASSEPAASVYNEQFF
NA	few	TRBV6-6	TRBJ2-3	TGTGCCAGCAGTTACCGGGACTTCACAGATACGCAGTATTTT	CASSYRDFTDTQYF
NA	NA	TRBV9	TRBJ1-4	TGTGCCAGCAGCGTCGACACCCCTTCAACTAATGAAAAACTGTTTTTT	CASSVDTPSTNEKLFF
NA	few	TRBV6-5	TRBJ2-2	TGTGCCAGCAGCCCTATCACCGGGGAGCTGTTTTTT	CASSPITGELFF
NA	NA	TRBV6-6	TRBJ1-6	TGTGCCAGCAGTTACCCACAGGGCTCCTATAATTCACCCCTCCACTTT	CASSYPQGSYNSPLHF
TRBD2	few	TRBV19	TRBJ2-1	TGTGCCAGTAGTCCTAGCGGGAGACGGCATGAGCAGTTCTTC	CASSPSGRRHEQFF
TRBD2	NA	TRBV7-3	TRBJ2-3	TGTGCCAGCAGCGCTGGACTAGCGGGACCAACAGATACGCAGTATTTT	CASSAGLAGPTDTQYF
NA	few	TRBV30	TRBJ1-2	TGTGCCTGGAGTGTAGAGGCATACTATGGCTACACCTTC	CAWSVEAYYGYTF
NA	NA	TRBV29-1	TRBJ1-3	TGCAGCGTTGCCGACAGGTCCTCTGGAAACACCATATATTTT	CSVADRSSGNTIYF
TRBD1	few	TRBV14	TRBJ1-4	TGTGCCAGCAGCTCTGCGGGGACAGGAGTAAAACTGTTTTTT	CASSSAGTGVKLFF
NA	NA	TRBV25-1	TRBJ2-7	TGTGCCAGCAGTGAATCGAGGGAGCAGTACTTC	CASSESREQYF
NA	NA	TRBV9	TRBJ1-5	TGTGCCAGCAGCCTAAACGGGGATCAGCCCCAGCATTTT	CASSLNGDQPQHF
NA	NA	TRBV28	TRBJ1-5	TGTGCCACTACGACAGGCAGGAGCAATCAGCCCCAGCATTTT	CATTTGRSNQPQHF
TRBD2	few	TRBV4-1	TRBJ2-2	TGCGCCAGCAGCCAAATGGGACTAGCGAGAACGAACACCGGGGAGCTGTTTTTT	CASSQMGLARTNTGELFF
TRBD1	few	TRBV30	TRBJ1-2	TGTGCCTGGAGCGCTGGACAGGGAGGATATGGCTACACCTTC	CAWSAGQGGYGYTF
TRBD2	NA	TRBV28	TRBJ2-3	TGTGCCAGCTTTGGACTAGCGGGAGGAACAGATACGCAGTATTTT	CASFGLAGGTDTQYF
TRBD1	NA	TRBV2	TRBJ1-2	TGTGCCAGCAGTCCCCAAAGACAGGGGGTTAACTATGGCTACACCTTC	CASSPQRQGVNYGYTF
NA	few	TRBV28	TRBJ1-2	TGTGCCAGCAGTTTGATTCGGACAAGCTATGGCTACACCTTC	CASSLIRTSYGYTF
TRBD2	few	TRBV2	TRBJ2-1	TGTGCCAGCAGTGGGACTAGCGATGAGCAGTTCTTC	CASSGTSDEQFF
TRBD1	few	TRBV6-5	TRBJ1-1	TGTGCCAGCCGGGACAGGGGCGACACTGAAGCTTTCTTT	CASRDRGDTEAFF
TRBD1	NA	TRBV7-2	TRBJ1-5	TGTGCCAGCAGCAGGGACAGCTATCAGCCCCAGCATTTT	CASSRDSYQPQHF
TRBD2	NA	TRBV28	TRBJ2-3	TGTGCCAGCAGTGGTAGGGGACTAGCTGCAGATACGCAGTATTTT	CASSGRGLAADTQYF
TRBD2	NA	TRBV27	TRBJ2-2	TGTGCCAGCAGTTTAAGGGAGGGCAGGGAGCTGTTTTTT	CASSLREGRELFF
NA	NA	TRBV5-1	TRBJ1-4	TGCGCCAGCAGCAACGACAGTCCGCTGGTTTTT	CASSNDSPLVF
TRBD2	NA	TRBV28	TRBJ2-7	TGTGCCAGCAGGCCGACTAGCGGGATGAGGGAGCAGTACTTC	CASRPTSGMREQYF
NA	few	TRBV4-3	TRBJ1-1	TGCGCCAGCAGCCAAGCTTCGACTGGTGACACTGAAGCTTTCTTT	CASSQASTGDTEAFF
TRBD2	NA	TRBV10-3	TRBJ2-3	TGTGCCATCAGTAATAGCGGGGAGCGCACAGATACGCAGTATTTT	CAISNSGERTDTQYF
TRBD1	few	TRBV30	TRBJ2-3	TGTGCCTGGAGTGAAACCGGAGGGACAGGAGATACGCAGTATTTT	CAWSETGGTGDTQYF
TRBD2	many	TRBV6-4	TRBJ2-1	TGTGCCAGCAGTGACAATGGCGGGAGGGCCAATGAGCAGTTCTTC	CASSDNGGRANEQFF
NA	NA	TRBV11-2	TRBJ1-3	TGTGCCAGCAGCCCAGACAGTTATTCTGGAAACACCATATATTTT	CASSPDSYSGNTIYF
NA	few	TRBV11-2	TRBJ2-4	TGTGCCAGCAGCTCCCGACTAGCCAAAAACATTCAGTACTTC	CASSSRLAKNIQYF
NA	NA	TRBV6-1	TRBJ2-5	TGTGCCAGCAGGGGACTTTCGGAGACCCAGTACTTC	CASRGLSETQYF
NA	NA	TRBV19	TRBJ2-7	TGTGCCAGTAGTATCCTTCAGGGCAGCTCCTACGAGCAGTACTTC	CASSILQGSSYEQYF
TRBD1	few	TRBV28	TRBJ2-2	TGTGCCAGCGGGACAGGGGGCCTCACCGGGGAGCTGTTTTTT	CASGTGGLTGELFF
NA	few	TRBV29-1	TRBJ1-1	TGCAGCGTGGGGAGAGGGGGGGACCCTGAAGCTTTCTTT	CSVGRGGDPEAFF
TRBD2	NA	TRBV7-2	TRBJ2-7	TGTGCCAGCAGCCTATCCCCCGGGACTAGCGGGTCCTACGAGCAGTACTTC	CASSLSPGTSGSYEQYF
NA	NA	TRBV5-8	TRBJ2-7	TGTGCCAGCAGCTTGGGTCCTCCGTACGAGCAGTACTTC	CASSLGPPYEQYF
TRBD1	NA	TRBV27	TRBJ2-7	TGTGCCAGCAGTTCTTTTTCTGACAGGGGGATTAGGGAGCAGTACTTC	CASSSFSDRGIREQYF
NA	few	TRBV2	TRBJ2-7	TGTGCCAGCAGTGAAGGTGAGGAGGGCTACGAGCAGTACTTC	CASSEGEEGYEQYF
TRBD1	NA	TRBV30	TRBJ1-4	TGTGCCTGGATGGGGGACAGGGGCACTAATGAAAAACTGTTTTTT	CAWMGDRGTNEKLFF
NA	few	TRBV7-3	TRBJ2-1	TGTGCCAGCAGCTTACAGTCGGGAGTTAACAATGAGCAGTTCTTC	CASSLQSGVNNEQFF
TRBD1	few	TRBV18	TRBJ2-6	TGTGCCAGCTCAAACACAGGGGCTGGGGCCAACGTCCTGACTTTC	CASSNTGAGANVLTF
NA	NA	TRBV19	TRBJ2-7	TGTGCCAGTAGTATAGAATCCTCCTACGAGCAGTACTTC	CASSIESSYEQYF